This TCR beta chain was recorded in a study of blood T cells in healthy people across ages. A second 7 to 11 cycle PCR used barcoded and J-beta primers. Each sample provided no less than 2.5 million CDR3-containing paired-end reads. TCRdb analysed the 5' RACE reads with MiXCR anew, one entry per CDR3 protein. The data show 1.6 million or so distinct CDR3 sequences, roughly a third seen once. Healthy Caucasian individuals from Russia aged about 6 to 90 served as donors. Every donor gave 7.5 to 10 milliliters of peripheral blood. Germline CDR1 and CDR2: DFQATT and SNEGSKA (reference sequence). The CDR3 is 14 amino acids. V lost 1 base to trimming and J lost 0 bases, with 9 bases between them.

The TCR originated in a woman aged 25 to 39 in good health. V is TRBV20-1 and J is TRBJ1-1; unclear D gene. The sample was blood. CDR3 coding DNA: TGCAGTGCTAGAGTATATCGCTTGAACACTGAAGCTTTCTTT. Amino acid sequence: CSARVYRLNTEAFF.